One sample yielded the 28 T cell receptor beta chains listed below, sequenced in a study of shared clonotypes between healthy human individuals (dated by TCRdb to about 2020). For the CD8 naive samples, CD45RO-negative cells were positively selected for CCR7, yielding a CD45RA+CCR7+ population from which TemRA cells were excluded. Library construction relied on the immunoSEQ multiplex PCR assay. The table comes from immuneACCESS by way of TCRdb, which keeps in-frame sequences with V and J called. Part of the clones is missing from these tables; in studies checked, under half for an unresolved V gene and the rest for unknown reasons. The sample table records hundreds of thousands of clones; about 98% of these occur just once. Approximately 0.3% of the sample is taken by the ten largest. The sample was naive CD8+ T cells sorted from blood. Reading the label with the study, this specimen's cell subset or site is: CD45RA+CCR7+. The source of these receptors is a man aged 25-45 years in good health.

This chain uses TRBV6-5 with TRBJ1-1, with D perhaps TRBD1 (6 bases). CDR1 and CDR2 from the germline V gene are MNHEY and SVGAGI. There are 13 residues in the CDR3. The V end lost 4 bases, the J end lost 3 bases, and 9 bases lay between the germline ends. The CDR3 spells CASSWGPDTEAFF. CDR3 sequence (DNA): TGTGCCAGCAGTTGGGGGCCTGACACTGAAGCTTTCTTT.

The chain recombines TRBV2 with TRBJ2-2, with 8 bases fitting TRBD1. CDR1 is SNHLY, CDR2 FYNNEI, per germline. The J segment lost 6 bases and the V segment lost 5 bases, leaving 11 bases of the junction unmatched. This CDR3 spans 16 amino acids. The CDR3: CASSNHGDRPAGELFF. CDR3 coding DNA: TGTGCCAGCAGTAACCATGGGGACAGGCCGGCCGGGGAGCTGTTTTTT.

The DNA for the CDR3 is TGCGCCAGCAGCCCCGGACAGGGTCAAAAGGGTTACGAGCAGTACTTC. Protein: CASSPGQGQKGYEQYF. The rearrangement joins TRBV5-1 to TRBJ2-7; 8 nucleotides align to TRBD1. CDR1 is SGHRS, CDR2 YFSETQ, per germline. CDR3 length equals 16 residues. V was pared by 4 bases and J by 4 bases, with 13 bases of the junction left unmatched. The full variable domain, rest sourced from reference TRBV5-1 and TRBJ2-7, is KAGVTQTPRYLIKTRGQQVTLSCSPISGHRSVSWYQQTPGQGLQFLFEYFSETQRNKGNFPGRFSGRQFSNSRSEMNVSTLELGDSALYLCASSPGQGQKGYEQYFGPGTRLTVT.

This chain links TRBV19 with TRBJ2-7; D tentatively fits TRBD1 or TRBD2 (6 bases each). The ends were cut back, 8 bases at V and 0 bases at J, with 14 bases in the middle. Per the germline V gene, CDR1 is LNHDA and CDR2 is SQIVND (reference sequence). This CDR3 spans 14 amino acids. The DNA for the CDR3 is TGTGCCAGTCGCCAGGAGGGGGGCTCCTACGAGCAGTACTTC. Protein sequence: CASRQEGGSYEQYF. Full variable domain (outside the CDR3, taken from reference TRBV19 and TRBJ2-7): DGGITQSPKYLFRKEGQNVTLSCEQNLNHDAMYWYRQDPGQGLRLIYYSQIVNDFQKGDIAEGYSVSREKKESFPLTVTSAQKNPTAFYLCASRQEGGSYEQYFGPGTRLTVT.

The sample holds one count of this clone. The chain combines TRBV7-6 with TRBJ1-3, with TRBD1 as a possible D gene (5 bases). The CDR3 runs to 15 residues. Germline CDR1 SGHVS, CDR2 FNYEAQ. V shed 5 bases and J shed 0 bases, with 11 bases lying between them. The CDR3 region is CASSHPGGSGNTIYF. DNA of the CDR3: TGTGCCAGCAGCCACCCCGGGGGCTCTGGAAACACCATATATTTT.

CDR3 sequence (DNA): TGTGCCAGCAGCTTGGGCAGGAATCCAAACGAGCAGTACTTC. This gives the protein CASSLGRNPNEQYF. The chain links TRBV5-4 to TRBJ2-7; D ambiguous. CDR3 length: 14 residues. Germline loops: CDR1 SGHNT, CDR2 YYREEE (reference sequence). V lost 0 bases and J lost 5, with 12 bases in between.

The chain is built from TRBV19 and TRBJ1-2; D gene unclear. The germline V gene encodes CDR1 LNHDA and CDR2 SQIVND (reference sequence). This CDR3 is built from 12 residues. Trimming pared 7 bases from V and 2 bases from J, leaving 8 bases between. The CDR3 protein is CASTDPNYGYTF. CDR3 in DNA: TGTGCCAGTACCGACCCAAACTATGGCTACACCTTC.

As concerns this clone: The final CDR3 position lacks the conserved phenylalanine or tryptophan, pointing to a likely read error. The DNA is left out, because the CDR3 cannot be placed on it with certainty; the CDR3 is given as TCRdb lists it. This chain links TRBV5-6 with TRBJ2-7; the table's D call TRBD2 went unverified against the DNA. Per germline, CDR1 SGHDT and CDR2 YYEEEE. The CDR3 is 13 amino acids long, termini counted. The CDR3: CASSYGTSGRFSL.

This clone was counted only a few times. This CDR3 reads CASSSWDRRVWGYTF. The DNA of the CDR3 is TGTGCCAGTAGTAGCTGGGACAGGAGAGTCTGGGGCTACACCTTC. The V call is TRBV19, the J call TRBJ1-2, with TRBD1 matching 8 bases. Germline lookup yields CDR1 LNHDA and CDR2 SQIVND (reference sequence). The CDR3 runs 15 residues. V was clipped by 4 bases and J by 8 bases; unmatched bases: 12.

The CDR3 nucleotides read TGTGCCAGCAGCTTAGGACGGTCCGGCCTGACCGGGGAGCTGTTTTTT. Translating it yields CASSLGRSGLTGELFF. This rearrangement joins TRBV5-5 to TRBJ2-2; no firm D call. CDR3 length: 16 residues. The V gene lost 2 bases and the J gene lost 5 bases, with 16 bases spanning the gap. CDR1 and CDR2 (germline): SGHKS, YYEKEE (reference sequence).

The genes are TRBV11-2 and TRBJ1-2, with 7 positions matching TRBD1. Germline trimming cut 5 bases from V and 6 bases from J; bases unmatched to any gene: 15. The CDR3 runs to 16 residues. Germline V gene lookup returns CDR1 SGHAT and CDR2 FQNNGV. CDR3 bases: TGTGCCAGCAGCCCCATTAGTAAGGGGGGACAGCATGGCTACACCTTC. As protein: CASSPISKGGQHGYTF. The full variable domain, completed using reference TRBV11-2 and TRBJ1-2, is EAGVAQSPRYKIIEKRQSVAFWCNPISGHATLYWYQQILGQGPKLLIQFQNNGVVDDSQLPKDRFSAERLKGVDSTLKIQPAKLEDSAVYLCASSPISKGGQHGYTFGSGTRLTVV.

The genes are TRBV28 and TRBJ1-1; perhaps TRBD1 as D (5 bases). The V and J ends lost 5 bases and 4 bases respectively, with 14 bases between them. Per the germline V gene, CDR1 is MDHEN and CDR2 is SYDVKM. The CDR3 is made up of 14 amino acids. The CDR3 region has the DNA TGTGCCAGCAGTACCGGGACTGATGGCACTGAAGCTTTCTTT. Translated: CASSTGTDGTEAFF.

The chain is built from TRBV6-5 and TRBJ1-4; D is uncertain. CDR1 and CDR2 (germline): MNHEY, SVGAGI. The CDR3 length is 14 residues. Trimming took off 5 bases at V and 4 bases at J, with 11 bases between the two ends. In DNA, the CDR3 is TGTGCCAGCAGTCAATATCGGGGTAATGAAAAACTGTTTTTT. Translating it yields CASSQYRGNEKLFF.

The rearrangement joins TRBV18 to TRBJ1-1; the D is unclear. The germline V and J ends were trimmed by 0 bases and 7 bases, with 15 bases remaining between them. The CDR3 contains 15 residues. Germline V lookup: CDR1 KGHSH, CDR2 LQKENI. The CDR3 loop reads CASSPPEVIKLEAFF. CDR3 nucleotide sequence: TGTGCCAGCTCACCACCGGAGGTTATTAAGCTTGAAGCTTTCTTT.

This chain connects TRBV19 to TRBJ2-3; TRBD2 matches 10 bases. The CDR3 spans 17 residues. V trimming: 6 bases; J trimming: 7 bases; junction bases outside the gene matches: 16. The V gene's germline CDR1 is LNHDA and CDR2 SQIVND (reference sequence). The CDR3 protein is CASSLRPLAGVGNTQYF. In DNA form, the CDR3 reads TGTGCCAGTAGCTTACGGCCTCTAGCGGGAGTAGGAAATACGCAGTATTTT.

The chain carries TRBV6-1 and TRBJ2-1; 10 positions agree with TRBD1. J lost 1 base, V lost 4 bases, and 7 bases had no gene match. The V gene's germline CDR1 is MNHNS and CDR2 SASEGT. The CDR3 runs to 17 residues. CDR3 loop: CASSVGQGGLSYNEQFF. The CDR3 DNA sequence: TGTGCCAGCAGTGTAGGACAGGGGGGTCTTTCCTACAATGAGCAGTTCTTC.

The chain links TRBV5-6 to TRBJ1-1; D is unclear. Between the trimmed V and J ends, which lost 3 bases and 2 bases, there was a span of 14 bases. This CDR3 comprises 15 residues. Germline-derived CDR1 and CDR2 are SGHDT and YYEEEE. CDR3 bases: TGTGCCAGCAGCTCGCAGAGACTCTTAAACACTGAAGCTTTCTTT. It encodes CASSSQRLLNTEAFF.

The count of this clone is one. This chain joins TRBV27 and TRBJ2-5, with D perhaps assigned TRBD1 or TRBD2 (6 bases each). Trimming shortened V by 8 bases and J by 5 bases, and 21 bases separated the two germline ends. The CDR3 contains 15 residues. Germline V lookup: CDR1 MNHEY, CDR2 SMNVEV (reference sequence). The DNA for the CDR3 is TGTGCCAGCGGGGGGACGAACAGGGCCGTGGAGACCCAGTACTTC. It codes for CASGGTNRAVETQYF.

In nucleotides, the CDR3 is TGCGCCAGCAGAACAAGACAGGGGGGCTACGAGCAGTACTTC. Translating gives CASRTRQGGYEQYF. The genes are TRBV5-1 and TRBJ2-7, with 9 bases lining up with TRBD1. This CDR3 has 14 amino acids. Unmatched junction bases numbered 6, after V lost 5 bases and J lost 3 bases. Germline CDR1 is SGHRS and CDR2 is YFSETQ. The whole variable domain, filled in from reference TRBV5-1 and TRBJ2-7, reads KAGVTQTPRYLIKTRGQQVTLSCSPISGHRSVSWYQQTPGQGLQFLFEYFSETQRNKGNFPGRFSGRQFSNSRSEMNVSTLELGDSALYLCASRTRQGGYEQYFGPGTRLTVT.

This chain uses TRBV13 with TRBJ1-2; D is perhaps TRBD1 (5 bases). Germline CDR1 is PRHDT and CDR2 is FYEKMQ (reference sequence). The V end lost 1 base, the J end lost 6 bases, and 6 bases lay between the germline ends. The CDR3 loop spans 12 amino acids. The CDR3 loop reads CASSLEGDGYTF. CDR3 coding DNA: TGTGCCAGCAGCTTAGAAGGGGATGGCTACACCTTC.

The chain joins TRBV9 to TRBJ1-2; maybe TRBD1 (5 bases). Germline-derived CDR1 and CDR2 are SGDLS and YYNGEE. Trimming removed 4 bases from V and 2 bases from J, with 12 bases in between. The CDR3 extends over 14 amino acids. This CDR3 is CASSPGDSNYGYTF. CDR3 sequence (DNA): TGTGCCAGCAGCCCTGGGGACTCGAACTATGGCTACACCTTC. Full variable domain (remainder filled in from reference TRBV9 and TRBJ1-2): DSGVTQTPKHLITATGQRVTLRCSPRSGDLSVYWYQQSLDQGLQFLIQYYNGEERAKGNILERFSAQQFPDLHSELNLSSLELGDSALYFCASSPGDSNYGYTFGSGTRLTVV.

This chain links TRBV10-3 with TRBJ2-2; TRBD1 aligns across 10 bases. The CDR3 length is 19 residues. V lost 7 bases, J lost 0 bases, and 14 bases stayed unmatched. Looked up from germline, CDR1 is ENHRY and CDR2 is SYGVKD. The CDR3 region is CAIMGTGQGGLANTGELFF. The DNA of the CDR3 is TGTGCCATCATGGGAACAGGACAGGGGGGACTCGCGAACACCGGGGAGCTGTTTTTT.

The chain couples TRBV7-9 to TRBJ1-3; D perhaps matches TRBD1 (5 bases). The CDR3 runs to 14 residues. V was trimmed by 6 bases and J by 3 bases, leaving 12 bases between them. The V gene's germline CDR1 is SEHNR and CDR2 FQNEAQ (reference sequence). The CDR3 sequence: CASRDTYIGNTIYF. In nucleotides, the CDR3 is TGTGCCAGCAGGGACACTTACATTGGAAACACCATATATTTT.

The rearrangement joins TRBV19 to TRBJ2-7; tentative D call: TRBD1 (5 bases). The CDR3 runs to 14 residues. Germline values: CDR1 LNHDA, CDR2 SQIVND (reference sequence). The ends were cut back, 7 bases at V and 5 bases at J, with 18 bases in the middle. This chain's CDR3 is CASKHAGFGDEQYF. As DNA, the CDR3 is TGTGCCAGTAAGCACGCAGGGTTCGGAGACGAGCAGTACTTC.

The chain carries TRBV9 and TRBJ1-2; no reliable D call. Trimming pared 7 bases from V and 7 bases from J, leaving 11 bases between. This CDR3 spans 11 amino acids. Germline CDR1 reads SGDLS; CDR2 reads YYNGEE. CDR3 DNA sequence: TGTGCCAGCCAAGGAGTCCCTGGCTACACCTTC. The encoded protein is CASQGVPGYTF.

The DNA for the CDR3 is TGCAGCGCCGAACCGGTAGCGAAGGCCAATGAGCAGTTCTTC. This codes for CSAEPVAKANEQFF. The chain couples TRBV29-1 to TRBJ2-1, with D perhaps TRBD2 (5 bases). Germline V gene data show CDR1 as SQVTM and CDR2 as ANQGSEA. CDR3 length equals 14 residues. V lost 7 bases, J lost 6 bases, and 19 bases lay in between.

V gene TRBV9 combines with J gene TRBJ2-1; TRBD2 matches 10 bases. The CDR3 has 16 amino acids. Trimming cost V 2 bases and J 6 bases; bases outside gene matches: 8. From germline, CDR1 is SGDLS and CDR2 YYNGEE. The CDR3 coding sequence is TGTGCCAGCAGCGTGGTCCCGCAGCGGGAGGGCAATGAGCAGTTCTTC. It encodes CASSVVPQREGNEQFF.

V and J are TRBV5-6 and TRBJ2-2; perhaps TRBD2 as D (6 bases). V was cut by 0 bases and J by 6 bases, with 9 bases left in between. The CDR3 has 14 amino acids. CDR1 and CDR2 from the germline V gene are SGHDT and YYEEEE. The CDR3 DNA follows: TGTGCCAGCAGCTTGGACGGGGGATCCGGGGAGCTGTTTTTT. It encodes CASSLDGGSGELFF.